A single sample is the source of the 10 T cell receptor beta chains below, sequenced in a study of blood T cell repertoires in COVID-19. Only in-frame clones appear in the TCRdb table, and some are missing; sequencing was by immunoSEQ multiplex PCR. The table lists some 200,000 clones, about four fifths of them singletons, with 7.6% in the top ten. Material: peripheral blood. The origin of the receptors is a woman aged 45-65 years with active or convalescent COVID-19.

A word on this clone: Compared with germline, one end of the junction differs, possibly owing to a read error. The chain has TRBV27 and TRBJ2-1; 11 bases line up with TRBD1. The CDR3 is made up of 16 amino acids. CDR1 and CDR2 from the germline V gene are MNHEY and SMNVEV (reference sequence). The CDR3 bases are TGTGCCAGCACTTTACTAGGGACAGGGGGTTTGAGTGAGCAGTTCTTC. It yields the protein CASTLLGTGGLSEQFF.

Notes on this clone: Compared with germline, one end of the junction differs, possibly owing to a read error. Written as DNA, the CDR3 is TGTGCCAGCAGCTTATCGGGGGACAGGGGAAGTTTC. Its translation is CASSLSGDRGSF. This chain connects TRBV5-6 to TRBJ2-4; TRBD1 matches 10 bases. CDR3 length: 12 amino acids. Germline-derived CDR1 and CDR2 are SGHDT and YYEEEE.

The V and J genes are TRBV10-3 and TRBJ2-2; 9 bases fit TRBD2. The CDR3 is 12 amino acids. In germline, CDR1 is ENHRY, CDR2 SYGVKD. V was clipped by 8 bases and J by 7 bases; unmatched bases: 2. CDR3 bases: TGTGCCATCGGGACTAGCTACGGGGAGCTGTTTTTT. As protein: CAIGTSYGELFF.

The chain couples TRBV27 to TRBJ2-1; D perhaps matches TRBD2 (6 bases). V was pared by 2 bases and J by 2 bases, with 10 bases between. The CDR3 spans 15 residues. Germline lookup yields CDR1 MNHEY and CDR2 SMNVEV (reference sequence). The CDR3 DNA sequence: TGTGCCAGCAGTTTAGTTAGCGGCCCCTACAATGAGCAGTTCTTC. It yields the protein CASSLVSGPYNEQFF.

The chain employs TRBV4-1 and TRBJ1-2; D unresolved. There are 12 residues in the CDR3. Trimming removed 3 bases at V and 6 bases at J, with 8 bases between. Germline CDR1 is MGHRA and CDR2 is YSYEKL. This CDR3 reads CASSQAGHGYTF. The DNA of the CDR3 is TGCGCCAGCAGCCAGGCTGGGCATGGCTACACCTTC.

The rearrangement joins TRBV5-1 to TRBJ1-1, with TRBD1 matching over 8 bases. The CDR3 is 14 residues long. J lost 1 base, V lost 4 bases, and 3 bases had no gene match. Germline V gene lookup returns CDR1 SGHRS and CDR2 YFSETQ. This CDR3 is CASSVQGGNTEAFF. CDR3 in DNA: TGCGCCAGCAGCGTACAGGGGGGGAACACTGAAGCTTTCTTT.

This chain joins TRBV7-9 and TRBJ1-4, with 7 positions matching TRBD1. V lost 6 bases to trimming and J lost 0 bases; unmatched junction nucleotides: 10. The CDR3 spans 17 residues. Germline V gives CDR1 SEHNR, CDR2 FQNEAQ (reference sequence). CDR3 nucleotides: TGTGCCAGCAGTGACACAGGGGATGCGGCAACTAATGAAAAACTGTTTTTT. Translated, it gives CASSDTGDAATNEKLFF. The full variable domain, its missing parts supplied by reference TRBV7-9 and TRBJ1-4, is DTGVSQNPRHKITKRGQNVTFRCDPISEHNRLYWYRQTLGQGPEFLTYFQNEAQLEKSRLLSDRFSAERPKGSFSTLEIQRTEQGDSAMYLCASSDTGDAATNEKLFFGSGTQLSVL.

The chain couples TRBV2 to TRBJ2-1; 13 nucleotides line up with TRBD2. V shed 11 bases, J shed 8 bases, and the junction held 9 bases outside the gene matches. The length of the CDR3 is 14 residues. The germline CDR1 and CDR2 sequences are SNHLY and FYNNEI. In DNA form, the CDR3 reads TGTGCCGGGGGGGGACTAGCGGGAACCGATGAGCAGTTCTTC. Amino acids: CAGGGLAGTDEQFF.

The sample holds a few counts of this clone. This rearrangement joins TRBV6-1 to TRBJ2-1; D gene ambiguous. CDR3 length: 15 amino acids. CDR1 and CDR2 (germline): MNHNS, SASEGT. V was shortened by 2 bases and J by 8 bases, with 16 bases between the two germline ends. The CDR3: CASSEKSYSFYEQFF. The CDR3 DNA is TGTGCCAGCAGTGAAAAGTCTTATAGCTTTTATGAGCAGTTCTTC.

This clone occurred once. This chain connects TRBV5-1 to TRBJ2-6, with D perhaps TRBD2 (6 bases). The CDR3 has 16 residues. Trimming removed 3 bases from V and 0 bases from J, with 10 bases in between. The germline V gene has CDR1 SGHRS and CDR2 YFSETQ. CDR3 residues: CASSSGTLSGANVLTF. The CDR3 DNA is TGCGCCAGCAGCTCCGGGACTCTCTCTGGGGCCAACGTCCTGACTTTC.